These 3 T cell receptor beta chains were sequenced from one sample in a study of read filtering for tumor transcriptome and immune sequencing. This library used around 400 ng RNA and molecular barcoded adaptors spanning alpha/delta and beta/gamma chains. One entry per CDR3 protein results from TCRdb running MiXCR on the reads. The repertoire holds around 58,000 distinct CDR3 sequences, with approximately 14% as singletons. The specimen was a population of CD138-negative cells sorted from bone marrow. These receptors were obtained from a donor aged 40 or over with multiple myeloma.

This clonotype was seen ten or more times. The rearrangement joins TRBV19 to TRBJ2-2; D uncertain. V was pared by 8 bases and J by 7 bases, with 11 bases between. There are 12 residues in the CDR3. Germline loops: CDR1 LNHDA, CDR2 SQIVND (reference sequence). Here the CDR3 DNA reads TGTGCCAGTGCGTCGTTTGGCGGGGAGCTGTTTTTT. Amino acid sequence: CASASFGGELFF. Full variable domain (rest looked up from reference TRBV19 and TRBJ2-2): DGGITQSPKYLFRKEGQNVTLSCEQNLNHDAMYWYRQDPGQGLRLIYYSQIVNDFQKGDIAEGYSVSREKKESFPLTVTSAQKNPTAFYLCASASFGGELFFGEGSRLTVL.

The table lists this clonotype with many counts. This rearrangement joins TRBV20-1 to TRBJ2-6; 10 bases align to TRBD1. Germline V CDR1 and CDR2: DFQATT, SNEGSKA (reference sequence). The CDR3 length is 17 residues. The trim removed 6 bases at V and 1 base at J, leaving 9 bases unmatched. CDR3 sequence: CSATGTGARSGANVLTF. CDR3 coding DNA: TGCAGTGCCACCGGGACAGGGGCCCGTTCTGGGGCCAACGTCCTGACTTTC.

This clonotype appeared many times. The rearrangement uses TRBV30 and TRBJ1-1; no firm D call. V shed 1 base and J shed 1 base, with 7 bases lying between them. The CDR3 consists of 13 residues. CDR1 is GTSNPN, CDR2 SVGIG, per germline (reference sequence). CDR3 loop: CAWSEDTNTEAFF. The CDR3 nucleotides read TGTGCCTGGAGTGAAGACACGAACACTGAAGCTTTCTTT.